This TCR beta chain derives from a study of blood T cell repertoires in COVID-19. Study-wide background: Collection of acute and convalescent COVID-19 samples took place in the United States, Italy and Spain. PBMCs, B-cell-depleted T cells, or T cells provided the cDNA or gDNA that made up the material.

This CDR3 comprises 14 residues. The V gene lost 6 bases and the J gene lost 2 bases, with 12 bases spanning the gap. Germline V gene data show CDR1 as SNHLY and CDR2 as FYNNEI. Authors' data handling: From reference gene primer amplification, estimates of nucleated cell counts were derived. Only in-frame clones appear in the TCRdb table, and some are missing; sequencing was by immunoSEQ multiplex PCR. The V and J calls and the clone size are those of that table, but D and trimming were determined from the DNA. The sample carries around 270,000 clones, 85% to 90% recorded once. The chain carries TRBV2 and TRBJ2-3; D perhaps matches TRBD1 (6 bases). The clonotype was recovered from a man aged 40-49 years with acute or convalescent COVID-19. The specimen was peripheral blood. The CDR3 loop reads CASRTGVTTDTQYF. The CDR3 DNA follows: TGTGCCAGCAGGACAGGAGTCACCACAGATACGCAGTATTTT.